The 13 T cell receptor beta chains below all came from one sample that was sequenced in a study of breast tumors, draining lymph nodes, adjacent tissues. TCRdb re-analysed the multiplex PCR reads in MiXCR, keeping a single row per CDR3 protein. The sample lists 120,000 or so distinct CDR3 sequences; just under 20% were seen once. Breast cancer patients provided tissue from their axillary draining lymph nodes. The sequenced sample was axillary lymph node tissue. The receptors come from a female donor with breast cancer. Some clones in this sample may be carry-over from other donors' samples.

This clonotype was counted only a few times. The V and J genes are TRBV2 and TRBJ1-5; 10 bases fit TRBD1. Losses at the gene ends were 6 bases for V and 3 bases for J; bases not matched to a gene: 5. Germline V gene data show CDR1 as SNHLY and CDR2 as FYNNEI. CDR3 length: 15 amino acids. The CDR3 is CASRGTGASNQPQHF. DNA of the CDR3: TGTGCCAGCAGGGGGACAGGGGCCTCCAATCAGCCCCAGCATTTT.

This clonotype was counted at least ten times. This chain joins TRBV5-1 and TRBJ2-1, with D possibly matching TRBD2 (5 bases). Germline CDR1 reads SGHRS; CDR2 reads YFSETQ. CDR3 length equals 14 residues. The V and J ends lost 5 bases and 3 bases respectively, with 12 bases between them. DNA for the CDR3: TGCGCCAGCAGGGAGATCCGGGACTACAATGAGCAGTTCTTC. Translated: CASREIRDYNEQFF.

The CDR3 nucleotides are TGCAGTGCCCAAGACAGGGTGCGGGAGACCCAGTACTTC. Translated: CSAQDRVRETQYF. V gene TRBV20-1 combines with J gene TRBJ2-5; TRBD1 agrees at 7 bases. The V segment lost 6 bases and the J segment 5 bases; nucleotides outside the gene matches: 9. Per germline, CDR1 DFQATT and CDR2 SNEGSKA (reference sequence). The CDR3 sequence is 13 residues long.

This clonotype was recorded at least ten times. The V call is TRBV20-1, the J call TRBJ2-2; D assignment may be TRBD1 or TRBD2 (6 bases each). Germline CDR1 reads DFQATT; CDR2 reads SNEGSKA (reference sequence). The CDR3 is made up of 13 amino acids. CDR3 amino acids: CSHREDNTGELFF. In DNA, the CDR3 is TGCAGCCACAGGGAGGATAACACCGGGGAGCTGTTTTTT.

The table lists this clonotype with many counts. The chain uses TRBV5-4 and TRBJ1-2, with TRBD1 matching over 7 bases. After removal of 5 bases from V and 3 bases from J, the junction contained 4 bases not matched to a gene. The CDR3 has 13 amino acids. The V gene's germline CDR1 is SGHNT and CDR2 YYREEE (reference sequence). This CDR3 reads CASSSTGDYGYTF. DNA for the CDR3: TGTGCCAGCAGTTCTACAGGGGACTATGGCTACACCTTC.

The sample holds a few counts of this clonotype. The chain has TRBV6-1 and TRBJ2-5; no firm D call. With 7 bases removed from V and 5 bases from J, the gap between germline ends came to 8 bases. This CDR3 has 11 amino acids. Germline V gene sequence: CDR1 MNHNS, CDR2 SASEGT. The CDR3 bases are TGTGCCAGCACTCACCTGGAGACCCAGTACTTC. As protein: CASTHLETQYF.

Remarks on this clonotype: A much larger clone differs by one base, so this may be a read error. The rearrangement links TRBV11-1 to TRBJ2-5; the D gene is possibly TRBD2 (5 bases). This CDR3 spans 14 amino acids. CDR1 is SGHAT and CDR2 is FQDESV in the germline V gene (reference sequence). The CDR3 here is CASSPSTFGETLYF. DNA for the CDR3: TGTGCCAGCAGCCCTAGCACTTTTGGAGAGACCCTGTACTTC. Complete variable domain (other parts from reference TRBV11-1 and TRBJ2-5): EAEVAQSPRYKITEKSQAVAFWCDPISGHATLYWYRQILGQGPELLVQFQDESVVDDSQLPKDRFSAERLKGVDSTLKIQPAELGDSAMYLCASSPSTFGETLYFGPGTRLLVL.

This clonotype appeared many times. This chain uses TRBV2 with TRBJ1-2, with a tentative D call TRBD1 (5 bases). CDR3 length: 13 residues. CDR1 is SNHLY and CDR2 is FYNNEI in the germline V gene. V lost 1 base to trimming and J lost 6 bases, with 9 bases between them. The CDR3, as DNA: TGTGCCAGCAGTGAAGGACAGCTAGATGGCTACACCTTC. Translated, it gives CASSEGQLDGYTF.

The sample holds many counts of this clonotype. The rearrangement links TRBV20-1 to TRBJ2-1; D uncertain. The germline V and J ends were trimmed by 3 bases and 0 bases, with 6 bases remaining between them. The CDR3 has 13 residues. The V gene's germline CDR1 is DFQATT and CDR2 SNEGSKA (reference sequence). This CDR3 is CSARTDSYNEQFF. Here the CDR3 DNA reads TGCAGTGCTAGGACGGACTCCTACAATGAGCAGTTCTTC.

Turning to this clonotype: A much more abundant neighbour one base away suggests this may be a read error. The V gene is TRBV5-1, the J gene TRBJ2-1; 7 nucleotides line up with TRBD1. CDR1 is SGHRS and CDR2 is YFSETQ in the germline V gene. The CDR3 extends over 14 amino acids. J gave up 8 bases and V 0 bases, and 5 bases lay outside the gene matches. The CDR3, as DNA: TGCGCCAGCAGCTTGGCTACCACAGGGGATGAGCAGTTCTTC. It translates to CASSLATTGDEQFF.

The chain has TRBV3-1 and TRBJ2-3; D gene unclear. Per germline, CDR1 LGHDT and CDR2 YNNKEL (reference sequence). CDR3 length: 12 amino acids. The V end was cut by 1 base, the J end by 6 bases, with 5 bases between. In DNA form, the CDR3 reads TGTGCCAGCAGCCAAGGATACGATACGCAGTATTTT. It translates to CASSQGYDTQYF.

There are many counts of this clonotype. The chain joins TRBV28 to TRBJ2-1; TRBD2 matches 11 bases. Germline lookup yields CDR1 MDHEN and CDR2 SYDVKM. The CDR3 totals 13 residues. V shed 8 bases, J shed 10 bases, and the junction held 7 bases outside the gene matches. The CDR3 loop is CASLAGGEREQFF. The CDR3 DNA reads as TGTGCCAGCTTAGCGGGAGGGGAGCGGGAGCAGTTCTTC.

As for this clonotype: One end of the junction is discordant with germline, which a read error may explain. The CDR3 loop reads CASSPQEAANGKLFF. DNA for the CDR3: TGTGCCAGTAGCCCCCAGGAGGCGGCTAATGGAAAACTGTTTTTT. This chain connects TRBV19 to TRBJ1-4; D is undetermined. The CDR3 contains 15 residues. CDR1 and CDR2 from the germline V gene are LNHDA and SQIVND (reference sequence).